The clone carrying this TCR beta chain is a singleton in its sample. The antigen is not known. Naive CD8 cells were CD45RO-negative, positively selected for CCR7, excluding terminally differentiated effector memory CD45RA+ cells. The method was immunoSEQ multiplex PCR; TCRdb's version includes in-frame clones alone and lacks a portion of them. The data hold 2 million to 2.5 million clones, with less than 95% observed a single time. The sample comes from a study of shared clonotypes between healthy human individuals. About the study: A donor's plate count was three for CD4 naive and three for CD4 memory; CD8 naive had two and CD8 memory one.

The V gene end was trimmed by 3 bases and the J gene end by 3 bases; junction bases not matched to a gene: 10. This CDR3 spans 17 amino acids. Germline V CDR1 and CDR2: SGHRS, YFSETQ. General observations from the study: Enrolling few donors narrowed the genetic and exposure-history diversity that was represented. Researchers sampled only blood; tissue repertoires likely differ. Generally, naive subsets came out with larger estimated richness than memory subsets.

The clonotype originates from a man aged 18 to 30 in good health. The chain combines TRBV5-1 with TRBJ1-1, with TRBD1 identical over 11 bases. The sample consisted of naive CD8+ T cells sorted from blood. The CDR3 loop reads CASSWTGTGGLDTEAFF. In nucleotides, the CDR3 is TGCGCCAGCAGCTGGACAGGGACAGGGGGATTGGACACTGAAGCTTTCTTT.